This T cell receptor (beta chain) was sequenced for a study of T cells in Graves' hyperthyroidism and ophthalmopathy. Overall study findings and caveats: In simple terms, a model built on 13 V-J features told ophthalmopathy apart from stable hyperthyroidism. The majority of expanded thyroid clonotypes above 0.001 also appeared in blood.

RNA transcripts provided the source from which TCR beta CDR3 regions were amplified. HTBI primers were the set used in a first-round RT-PCR of the TCR CDR3. TCRdb re-called the multiplex PCR reads with MiXCR, one entry per CDR3 protein. The sample records approximately 360,000 distinct CDR3 sequences, 15% to 18% being singletons. In germline, CDR1 is SGHTS, CDR2 YDEGEE. CDR3 length equals 15 residues. V was clipped by 1 base and J by 3 bases, with 13 bases between them. Comment on this clonotype: As yet, its antigen is unknown.

The study collected blood at first hyperthyroidism diagnosis, before any ophthalmopathy symptoms arose. The rearrangement uses TRBV5-8 and TRBJ1-1; D uncertain. The sample taken for sequencing was blood. The clonotype originates from a woman between 18 and 29 years old with Graves' hyperthyroidism that later progressed to Graves' ophthalmopathy. This CDR3 is CASSLRPGEDTEAFF. As DNA, the CDR3 is TGTGCCAGCAGCTTGAGACCTGGGGAGGACACTGAAGCTTTCTTT.